This T cell receptor beta chain was sequenced for a study of T cell changes during pregnancy in multiple sclerosis. The V end was cut by 3 bases, the J end by 0 bases, with 7 bases between. Germline V gene data show CDR1 as MRHNA and CDR2 as SNTAGT. The CDR3 length is 14 residues. TCRdb's table, derived via immunoSEQ multiplex PCR, lists solely in-frame clones and lacks some. The table includes 40,000 or so clones, 75% to 95% detected once. The source was CD8+ T cells from peripheral blood mononuclear cells, collected in the second trimester of pregnancy. This clonotype originated in a female donor with multiple sclerosis, enrolled in a pregnancy study. This chain uses TRBV6-4 with TRBJ2-3, with a weak D call TRBD2 (5 bases). The CDR3: CASSEGGSTDTQYF. The CDR3 bases are TGTGCCAGCAGTGAAGGCGGGAGCACAGATACGCAGTATTTT.